These T cell receptor beta chains were read from a single sample in a study of blood T cell repertoires in COVID-19. Some clones are missing from TCRdb's copy, which holds only in-frame ones; the method was immunoSEQ multiplex PCR. The sample lists 75,000 to 95,000 clones, approximately 91% occurring once. The sample taken for sequencing was peripheral blood. The receptors stem from a woman aged 80 or over with acute or convalescent COVID-19. Each CDR3 is given with its conserved first and last residue. A D gene is named only where the DNA matches it firmly. Expanded clones get a size class; other rows say once, few or many, or leave the size out.

TRBJ2-3 TRBV29-1 TRBD1 once TGCAGCGTTGCAGGTTGGGACAGAAGCCCAGATACGCAGTATTTT CSVAGWDRSPDTQYF
TRBJ2-2 TRBV7-2 TRBD2 NA TGTGCCAGCAGCTTAGGGACCTTAGCGGGGGGAGGCGACGGGGAGCTGTTTTTT CASSLGTLAGGGDGELFF
TRBJ2-1 TRBV5-6 TRBD2 few TGTGCCAGCAGCACCCCGGGTAGCGGGAGCTTGTACAATGAGCAGTTCTTC CASSTPGSGSLYNEQFF
TRBJ2-7 TRBV30 NA many TGTGCCTGGAGTAAAGGAGGTCTCTACGAGCAGTACTTC CAWSKGGLYEQYF
TRBJ1-4 TRBV7-9 NA few TGTGCCAGCAGCGTCAGGGTATCTAATGAAAAACTGTTTTTT CASSVRVSNEKLFF
TRBJ1-1 TRBV29-1 NA NA TGCAGCGTTGAAGAGACAGGCGCTGAAGCTTTCTTT CSVEETGAEAFF
TRBJ1-1 TRBV7-9 NA NA TGCTCCATTAACATCAACACTGAAGCTTTCTTT CSININTEAFF
TRBJ2-1 TRBV4-2 NA NA TGTGCCAGCCAAGGGATAGGGAGCTCCTACAATGAGCAGTTCTTC CASQGIGSSYNEQFF
TRBJ1-1 TRBV5-1 NA NA TGCGCCAGCAGCTTGATACAGGCGGGAACTGAAGCTTTCTTT CASSLIQAGTEAFF
TRBJ1-3 TRBV5-1 NA NA TGCGCCAGCAGCTTGACCGGCTCTGGAAACACCATATATTTT CASSLTGSGNTIYF
TRBJ1-3 TRBV12-3/TRBV12-4 NA few TGTGCCAGCAGCCTACACGGGGGAAACACCATATATTTT CASSLHGGNTIYF
TRBJ2-7 TRBV11-1 NA NA TGTGCCAGCAGCCTCCTTACGGGATCTAACCTCTACGAGCAGTACTTC CASSLLTGSNLYEQYF
TRBJ2-7 TRBV30 NA NA TGTGCCTTCCTTCCAGCCGGGTTCACATACGAGCAGTACTTC CAFLPAGFTYEQYF
TRBJ1-2 TRBV6-2/TRBV6-3 NA NA TGTGCCAGCAGCAGACAGGAGTATGGCTACACCTTC CASSRQEYGYTF
TRBJ2-3 TRBV9 TRBD2 NA TGTGCCAGCAGCGCGGGGAGCGGGAGCGGCACAGATACGCAGTATTTT CASSAGSGSGTDTQYF
TRBJ1-5 TRBV4-2 NA NA TGTGCCAGCAGCCGCCGACAGGTCGGGGAGCAGCCCCAGCATTTT CASSRRQVGEQPQHF
TRBJ2-7 TRBV27 TRBD2 NA TGTGCCAGCAGTCAAAGGACTAGCAGTTACGAGCAGTACTTC CASSQRTSSYEQYF
TRBJ1-2 TRBV11-3 TRBD1 NA TGTGCCAGCAGCCCGCTGGACAGGGGGTGTATCGGCTACACCTTC CASSPLDRGCIGYTF
TRBJ2-2 TRBV3-1/TRBV3-2 TRBD1 NA TGTGCCAGCAGCCAGGGGACAGTGAACACCGGGGAGCTGTTTTTT CASSQGTVNTGELFF
TRBJ2-7 TRBV28 TRBD1 NA TGTGCCAGCAGTATTTCCGGGACAGGGACCTACGAGCAGTACTTC CASSISGTGTYEQYF
TRBJ2-7 TRBV27 TRBD1 NA TGTGCCAGCAGTTTACCCTTGGGACAGGGAACCTACGAGCAGTACTTC CASSLPLGQGTYEQYF
TRBJ2-1 TRBV18 TRBD2 NA TGTGCCAGCTCACCCCTGGGACTAGCGGGAGTAGGCAATGAGCAGTTCTTC CASSPLGLAGVGNEQFF
TRBJ1-1 TRBV4-3 NA NA TGCGCCAGCAGCCAAGGTGGTAGGGGCGGTGAAGCTTTCTTT CASSQGGRGGEAFF
TRBJ1-5 TRBV27 NA NA TGTGCCAGCAGCCGCAGGGGTAGCAATCAGCCCCAGCATTTT CASSRRGSNQPQHF
TRBJ1-3 TRBV5-1 TRBD1 NA TGCGCCAGCAGCAAGGGGGACAGCTCTGGAAACACCATATATTTT CASSKGDSSGNTIYF
TRBJ2-1 TRBV3-1/TRBV3-2 TRBD2 NA TGTGCCAGCAGCCAAGATTTGGTCGCTAGCGGGGATGATGAGCAGTTCTTC CASSQDLVASGDDEQFF
TRBJ2-3 TRBV9 NA NA TGTGCCAGCAGCGTAGGGCCGGGAGATCCAGATACGCAGTATTTT CASSVGPGDPDTQYF
TRBJ1-2 TRBV6-2/TRBV6-3 NA NA TGTGCCAGCAGCTGGACAGACCCTAACTATGGCTACACCTTC CASSWTDPNYGYTF
TRBJ1-5 TRBV19 NA NA TGTGCCAGTAGTATAGAAGGGGGATTTAACTACAATCAGCCCCAGCATTTT CASSIEGGFNYNQPQHF
TRBJ1-1 TRBV7-2 TRBD1 NA TGTGCCAGCATGAGGGGGCGCGAAACTGAAGCTTTCTTT CASMRGRETEAFF
TRBJ2-5 TRBV12-5 NA NA TGTGCTAGTGGTCAGTGGGAGAGGGAGACCCAGTACTTC CASGQWERETQYF
TRBJ2-5 TRBV19 TRBD2 NA TGTGCCAGTAAACAGCGGGAGGGCCGGGGAGAGACCCAGTACTTC CASKQREGRGETQYF
TRBJ2-5 TRBV6-1 NA once TGTGCCAGCTCGACAAAAGAGACCCAGTACTTC CASSTKETQYF
TRBJ2-2 TRBV5-4 NA NA TGTGCCAGCAGCCTGGCCGGGACAACGAACACCGGGGAGCTGTTTTTT CASSLAGTTNTGELFF
TRBJ2-1 TRBV5-1 TRBD2 NA TGCGCCAGCAGCATACTAGCGGGGGAGGCCAATGAGCAGTTCTTC CASSILAGEANEQFF
TRBJ2-7 TRBV18 TRBD2 once TGTGCCAGCTCTCCCCTTAGCGGGAGTTCCTACGAGCAGTACTTC CASSPLSGSSYEQYF
TRBJ2-4 TRBV1 NA NA TGCACCAGCAGCCCTCTAGCGGGTCTAGCCAAAAACATTCAGTACTTC CTSSPLAGLAKNIQYF
TRBJ2-1 TRBV24-1 TRBD1 NA TGTGCCACCAGTGATTTCCTGGGACAGAACTACAATGAGCAGTTCTTC CATSDFLGQNYNEQFF
TRBJ2-5 TRBV5-4 TRBD2 NA TGTGCCAGCAGCTTTGGTCTAGCGGGGGGGGGAGAGACCCAGTACTTC CASSFGLAGGGETQYF
TRBJ1-1 TRBV28 NA NA TGTGCCAGCAGCCTCAGATTAGGGGACACTGAAGCTTTCTTT CASSLRLGDTEAFF
TRBJ2-1 TRBV27 NA NA TGTGCCAGCAGTACCGGGGGGCTGCAGTTCTTC CASSTGGLQFF
TRBJ1-1 TRBV18 TRBD1 NA TGTGCCAGCTCATCGACCGGGACAGGGAACACTGAAGCTTTCTTT CASSSTGTGNTEAFF
TRBJ2-3 TRBV28 NA once TGTGCCAGCTCGCTAGCGACTAGCACAGATACGCAGTATTTT CASSLATSTDTQYF
TRBJ1-5 TRBV10-3 NA NA TGTGCCATCAGGGACAGTATTAGCAATCAGCCCCAGCATTTT CAIRDSISNQPQHF
TRBJ2-5 TRBV5-4 TRBD2 few TGTGCCAGCAGCACCCGGGACTATGAGGAGACCCAGTACTTC CASSTRDYEETQYF
TRBJ1-5 TRBV20-1 NA NA TGCAGTGCTAGTGTCCCGGGAAATCAGCCCCAGCATTTT CSASVPGNQPQHF
TRBJ1-1 TRBV5-1 TRBD1 NA TGCGCCAGCAGCTGGACAGGGTTGGGGATGAACACTGAAGCTTTCTTT CASSWTGLGMNTEAFF
TRBJ2-7 TRBV5-1 TRBD2 NA TGCGCCAGCAGCTTGGGTTGGACTAGCACCTACGAGCAGTACTTC CASSLGWTSTYEQYF
TRBJ1-5 TRBV2 TRBD1 once TGTGCCAGCAGTGATTTAGTAGGGACAGGGCGATATAGCAATCAGCCCCAGCATTTT CASSDLVGTGRYSNQPQHF
TRBJ1-1 TRBV2 NA NA TGTGCCAGCAGCTTCAGTAGGAGGGACACTGAAGCTTTCTTT CASSFSRRDTEAFF